This TCR beta chain appears in the sequencing data of a study of T cells in tumors after PD-1 blockade. Using immunoSEQ multiplex PCR, the repertoire was profiled, and TCRdb retains in-frame clones only, with some absent. The data hold fewer than 25,000 clones, with roughly 85% observed a single time. In the case of this clone: Its antigen remains unknown.

Findings of the study overall: Around 45% of tumor TCR clonotypes were also found in blood.

Source: PBMCs, taken after anti-PD-1 treatment. This TCR was recovered from a human donor with basal cell carcinoma.

The CDR3: CASSFANTGELFF. CDR3 in DNA: TGTGCCAGCAGCTTCGCGAACACCGGGGAGCTGTTTTTT. The rearrangement uses TRBV11-3 and TRBJ2-2, with no clear D. Germline V gene data show CDR1 as SGHNT and CDR2 as YENEEA. Trimming pared 3 bases from V and 0 bases from J, leaving 2 bases between. The CDR3 totals 13 residues.